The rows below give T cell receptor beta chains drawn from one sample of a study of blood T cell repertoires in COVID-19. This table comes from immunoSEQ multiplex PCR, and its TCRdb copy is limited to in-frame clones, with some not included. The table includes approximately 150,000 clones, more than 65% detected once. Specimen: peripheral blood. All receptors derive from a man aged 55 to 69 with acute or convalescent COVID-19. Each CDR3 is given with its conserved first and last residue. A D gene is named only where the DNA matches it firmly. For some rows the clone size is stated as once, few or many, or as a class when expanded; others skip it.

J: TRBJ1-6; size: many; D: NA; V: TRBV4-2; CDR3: CASSQDLLRRSPLHF; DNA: TGTGCCAGCAGCCAAGATTTACTAAGACGTTCACCCCTCCACTTT
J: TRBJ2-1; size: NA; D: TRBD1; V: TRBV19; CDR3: CASSRTGLGDEQFF; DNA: TGTGCCAGTAGCCGGACAGGGCTAGGGGATGAGCAGTTCTTC
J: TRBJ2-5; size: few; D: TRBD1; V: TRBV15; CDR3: CATSRPKGQGARLDGQETQYF; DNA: TGTGCCACCAGCAGACCTAAGGGACAGGGGGCGCGGTTGGACGGTCAAGAGACCCAGTACTTC
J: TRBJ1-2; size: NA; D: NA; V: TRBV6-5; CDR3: CASRPMTDEYGYTF; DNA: TGTGCCAGCAGGCCGATGACAGACGAATATGGCTACACCTTC
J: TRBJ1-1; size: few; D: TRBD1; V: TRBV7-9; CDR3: CASSLPDRLNTEAFF; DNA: TGTGCCAGCAGCCTACCGGACAGGTTAAACACTGAAGCTTTCTTT
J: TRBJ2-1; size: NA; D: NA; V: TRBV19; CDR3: CASTLRQNSYNEQFF; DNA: TGTGCCAGTACCCTTCGACAGAACTCCTACAATGAGCAGTTCTTC
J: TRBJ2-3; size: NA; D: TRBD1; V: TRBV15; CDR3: CATSRGQGVRLPRTDTQYF; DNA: TGTGCCACCAGCAGGGGACAGGGGGTGCGGCTACCCCGCACAGATACGCAGTATTTT
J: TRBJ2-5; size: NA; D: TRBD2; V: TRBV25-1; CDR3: CASSVLGSGIETQYF; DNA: TGTGCCAGCAGTGTCCTTGGTAGCGGGATCGAGACCCAGTACTTC
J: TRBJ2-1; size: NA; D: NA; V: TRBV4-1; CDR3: CASRDSSFDEQFF; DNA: TGCGCCAGCAGAGATTCTAGCTTCGATGAGCAGTTCTTC
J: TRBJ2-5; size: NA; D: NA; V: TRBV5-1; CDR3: CASSPGTYQETQYF; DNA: TGCGCCAGCAGTCCCGGGACATACCAAGAGACCCAGTACTTC
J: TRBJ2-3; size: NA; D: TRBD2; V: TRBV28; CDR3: CASSPLAGGNTQYF; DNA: TGTGCCAGCAGTCCGTTAGCGGGAGGTAATACGCAGTATTTT
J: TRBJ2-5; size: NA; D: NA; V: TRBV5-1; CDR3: CASSFGGSETQYF; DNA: TGCGCCAGCAGCTTTGGGGGGAGCGAGACCCAGTACTTC
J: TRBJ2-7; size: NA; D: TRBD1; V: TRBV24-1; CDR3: CATMIRTGGFDEQYF; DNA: TGTGCCACCATGATAAGGACAGGGGGGTTCGACGAGCAGTACTTC
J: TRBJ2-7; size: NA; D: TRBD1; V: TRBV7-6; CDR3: CASSPGTGAYEQYF; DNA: TGTGCCAGCAGCCCCGGGACAGGGGCCTACGAGCAGTACTTC
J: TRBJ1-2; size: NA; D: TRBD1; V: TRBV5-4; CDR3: CASSWGTVAANYGYTF; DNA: TGTGCCAGCAGCTGGGGGACAGTTGCAGCTAACTATGGCTACACCTTC
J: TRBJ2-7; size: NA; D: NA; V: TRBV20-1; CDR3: CSARQGPEQYF; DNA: TGCAGTGCTAGACAGGGGCCCGAGCAGTACTTC
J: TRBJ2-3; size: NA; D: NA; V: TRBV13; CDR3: CASSLLGGSTDTQYF; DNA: TGTGCCAGCAGCTTACTGGGCGGGAGCACAGATACGCAGTATTTT
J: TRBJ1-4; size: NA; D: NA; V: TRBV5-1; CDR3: CASSLVPGINEKLFF; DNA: TGCGCCAGCAGCTTGGTCCCAGGGATTAATGAAAAACTGTTTTTT
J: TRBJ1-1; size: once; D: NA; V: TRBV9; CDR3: CASGRGYGTEAFF; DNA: TGTGCCAGCGGGAGGGGTTATGGCACTGAAGCTTTCTTT
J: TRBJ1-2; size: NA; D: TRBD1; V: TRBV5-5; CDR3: CASRQGAREGYTF; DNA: TGTGCCAGCAGGCAGGGGGCTAGAGAAGGCTACACCTTC
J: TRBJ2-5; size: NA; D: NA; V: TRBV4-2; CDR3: CASSQDWHQETQYF; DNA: TGTGCCAGCAGCCAAGACTGGCACCAAGAGACCCAGTACTTC
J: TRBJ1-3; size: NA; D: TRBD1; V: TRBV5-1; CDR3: CASSSGQGNTIYF; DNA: TGCGCCAGCAGCTCTGGACAGGGGAACACCATATATTTT
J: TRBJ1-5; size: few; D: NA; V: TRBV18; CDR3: CASSLEVDQPQHF; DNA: TGTGCCAGCTCATTAGAGGTAGATCAGCCCCAGCATTTT
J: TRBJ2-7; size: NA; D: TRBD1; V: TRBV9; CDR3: CASSGHTGVEQYF; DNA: TGTGCCAGCAGCGGACACACAGGGGTCGAGCAGTACTTC
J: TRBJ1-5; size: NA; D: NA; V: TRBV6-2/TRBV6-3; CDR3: CASSVTGGQPQHF; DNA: TGTGCCAGCAGTGTGACAGGTGGACAGCCCCAGCATTTT
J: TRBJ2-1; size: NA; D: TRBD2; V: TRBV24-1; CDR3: CATSTGTSASEGLYNEQFF; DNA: TGTGCCACCAGTACCGGGACTAGCGCTTCCGAGGGGCTCTACAATGAGCAGTTCTTC
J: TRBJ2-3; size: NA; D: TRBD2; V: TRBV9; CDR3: CASSVGGRSVGDTQYF; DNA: TGTGCCAGCAGCGTAGGCGGGAGGTCCGTAGGGGATACGCAGTATTTT
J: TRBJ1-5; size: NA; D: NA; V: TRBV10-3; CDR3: CATTTGGQPQHF; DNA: TGTGCCACTACCACGGGGGGCCAGCCCCAGCATTTT
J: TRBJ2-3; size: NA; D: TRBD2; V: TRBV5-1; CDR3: CASRDSGTDTQYF; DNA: TGCGCCAGCAGAGATAGCGGGACAGATACGCAGTATTTT
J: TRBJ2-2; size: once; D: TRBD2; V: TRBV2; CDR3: CARRVAGGTNTGELFF; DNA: TGTGCCAGGAGGGTGGCGGGAGGGACGAACACCGGGGAGCTGTTTTTT
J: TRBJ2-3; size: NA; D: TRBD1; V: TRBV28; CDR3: CASSLQGARTDTQYF; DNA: TGTGCCAGCAGTTTACAGGGGGCTCGCACAGATACGCAGTATTTT
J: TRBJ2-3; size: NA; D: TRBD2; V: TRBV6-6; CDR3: CASHGTSGLDTQYF; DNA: TGTGCCAGCCACGGGACTAGCGGATTAGATACGCAGTATTTT
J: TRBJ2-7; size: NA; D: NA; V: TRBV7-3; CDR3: CASSLTDTGPYEQYF; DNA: TGTGCCAGCAGCTTAACCGATACAGGCCCATACGAGCAGTACTTC
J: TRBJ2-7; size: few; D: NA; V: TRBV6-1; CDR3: CASSEAQGHRYEQYF; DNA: TGTGCCAGCAGTGAAGCCCAGGGACATCGCTACGAGCAGTACTTC
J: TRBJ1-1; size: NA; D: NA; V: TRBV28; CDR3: CASSPGITEAFF; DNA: TGTGCCAGCAGTCCGGGGATCACTGAAGCTTTCTTT
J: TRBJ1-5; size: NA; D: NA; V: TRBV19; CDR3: CASSQQSGGFQPQHF; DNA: TGTGCCAGTAGTCAGCAGTCGGGAGGGTTTCAGCCCCAGCATTTT
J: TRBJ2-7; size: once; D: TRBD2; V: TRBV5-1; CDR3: CASSLGGGREEQYF; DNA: TGCGCCAGCTCCCTTGGGGGAGGGCGAGAGGAGCAGTACTTC
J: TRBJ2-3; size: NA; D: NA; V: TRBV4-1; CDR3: CASSPVPGEGDTQYF; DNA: TGCGCCAGCAGCCCTGTACCGGGAGAAGGGGATACGCAGTATTTT
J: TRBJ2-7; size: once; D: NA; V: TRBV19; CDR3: CASSLAAPRQYEQYF; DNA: TGTGCCAGTAGTCTAGCTGCACCACGACAGTACGAGCAGTACTTC
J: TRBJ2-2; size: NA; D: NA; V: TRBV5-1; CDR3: CASSLVPGVVAGELFF; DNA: TGCGCCAGCAGCTTGGTGCCGGGAGTGGTAGCCGGGGAGCTGTTTTTT
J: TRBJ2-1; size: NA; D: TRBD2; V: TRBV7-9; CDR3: CASSLEWTSGRNNEQFF; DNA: TGTGCCAGCAGCTTAGAATGGACTAGCGGGAGAAACAATGAGCAGTTCTTC
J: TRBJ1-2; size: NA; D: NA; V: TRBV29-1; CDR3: CSVDFGVYGYTF; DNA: TGCAGCGTTGACTTCGGAGTCTATGGCTACACCTTC
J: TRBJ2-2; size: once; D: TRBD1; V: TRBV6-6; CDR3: CASSVGTGVELFF; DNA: TGTGCCAGCAGCGTGGGGACAGGGGTAGAGCTGTTTTTT
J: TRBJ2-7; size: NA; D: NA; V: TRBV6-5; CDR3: CASRGASGEQYF; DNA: TGTGCCAGCAGGGGGGCCTCGGGCGAGCAGTACTTC
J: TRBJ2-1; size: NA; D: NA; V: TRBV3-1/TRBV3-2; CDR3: CASSQPGQSSDEQFF; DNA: TGTGCCAGCAGCCAACCCGGACAGTCAAGCGATGAGCAGTTCTTC
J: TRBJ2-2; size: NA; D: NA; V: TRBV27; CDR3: CASSSLGLNTGELFF; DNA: TGTGCCAGCAGTTCCCTGGGGCTGAACACCGGGGAGCTGTTTTTT
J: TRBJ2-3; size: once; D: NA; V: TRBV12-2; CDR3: CASRFGRGEVSGRGPSCTDTQYF; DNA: TGTGCAAGTCGCTTTGGCAGGGGCGAGGTTAGCGGGAGAGGCCCTTCCTGCACAGATACGCAGTATTTT
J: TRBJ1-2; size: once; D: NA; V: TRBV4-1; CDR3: CASSQRGNYGYTF; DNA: TGCGCCAGCAGCCAAAGGGGGAACTATGGCTACACCTTC
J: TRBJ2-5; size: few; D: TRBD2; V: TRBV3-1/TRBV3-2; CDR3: CASSQALADQETQYF; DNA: TGTGCCAGCAGCCAAGCTCTAGCGGACCAAGAGACCCAGTACTTC
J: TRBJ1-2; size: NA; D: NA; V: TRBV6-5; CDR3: CASSHRDGYTF; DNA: TGTGCCAGCAGTCACAGGGATGGCTACACCTTC
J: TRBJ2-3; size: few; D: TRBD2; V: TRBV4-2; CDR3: CASSSRAPTSGRSGDTQYF; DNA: TGTGCCAGCAGCTCGCGCGCTCCCACTAGCGGGAGGTCTGGAGATACGCAGTATTTT
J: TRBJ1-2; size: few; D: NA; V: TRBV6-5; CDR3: CASSYSWGLASYGYTF; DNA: TGTGCCAGCAGTTACTCTTGGGGTCTAGCGAGCTATGGCTACACCTTC
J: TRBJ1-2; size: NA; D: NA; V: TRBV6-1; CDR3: CASSDYDSGYGYTF; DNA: TGTGCCAGCAGTGATTACGATTCCGGCTATGGCTACACCTTC
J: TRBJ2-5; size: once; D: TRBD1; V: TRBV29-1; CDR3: CSVPGQIKETQYF; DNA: TGCAGCGTTCCGGGACAGATAAAAGAGACCCAGTACTTC
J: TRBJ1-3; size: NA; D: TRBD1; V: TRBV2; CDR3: CASSDRALGNTIYF; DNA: TGTGCCAGCAGCGACAGGGCCCTCGGAAACACCATATATTTT
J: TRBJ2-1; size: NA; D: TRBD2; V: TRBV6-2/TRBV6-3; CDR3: CASSYAGTRANNEQFF; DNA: TGTGCCAGCAGTTACGCCGGGACTAGGGCCAACAATGAGCAGTTCTTC
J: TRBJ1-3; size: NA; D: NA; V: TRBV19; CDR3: CASTRNMAGNTIYF; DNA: TGTGCCAGTACCAGAAATATGGCTGGAAACACCATATATTTT
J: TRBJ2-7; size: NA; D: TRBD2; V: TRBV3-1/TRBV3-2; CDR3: CASSRGFAGGPYEQYF; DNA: TGTGCCAGCAGCAGGGGGTTTGCGGGAGGCCCATACGAGCAGTACTTC
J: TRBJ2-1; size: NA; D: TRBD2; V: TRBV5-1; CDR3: CASRAPGLAGYNEQFF; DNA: TGCGCCAGCAGGGCCCCGGGACTAGCGGGATACAATGAGCAGTTCTTC